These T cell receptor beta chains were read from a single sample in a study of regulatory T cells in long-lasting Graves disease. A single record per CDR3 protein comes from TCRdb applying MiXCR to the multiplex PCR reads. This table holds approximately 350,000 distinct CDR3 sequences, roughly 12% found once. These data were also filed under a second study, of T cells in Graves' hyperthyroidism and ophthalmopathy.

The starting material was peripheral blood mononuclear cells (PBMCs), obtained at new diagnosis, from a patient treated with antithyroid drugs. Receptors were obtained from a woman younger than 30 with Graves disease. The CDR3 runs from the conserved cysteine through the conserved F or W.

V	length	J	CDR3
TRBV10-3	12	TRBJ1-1	CATGQLNTEAFF
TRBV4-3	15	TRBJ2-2	CASRPTWGAAGELFF
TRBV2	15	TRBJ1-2	CASSQSGPGQDGYTF
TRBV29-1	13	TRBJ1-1	CSVYRGMGTEAFF
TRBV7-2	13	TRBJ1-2	CASSLGWAYGYTF
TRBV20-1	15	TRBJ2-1	CSAPRTSGSKGEQFF
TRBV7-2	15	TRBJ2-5	CASILLRGTEETQYF
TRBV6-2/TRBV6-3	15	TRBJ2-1	CASSWTGGVIAEQFF
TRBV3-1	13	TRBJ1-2	CASSQSIQGAITF
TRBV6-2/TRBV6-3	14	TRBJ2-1	CASSYASWGNEQFF
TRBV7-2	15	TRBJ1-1	CASSLDGRMNTEAFF
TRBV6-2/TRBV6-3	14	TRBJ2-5	CASSYMDRMETQYF
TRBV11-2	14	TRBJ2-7	CALRGGRTSYEQYF
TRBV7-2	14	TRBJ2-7	CASRDRGANYEQYF
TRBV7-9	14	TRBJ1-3	CASSLTGGGNTIYF
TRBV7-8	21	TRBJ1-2	CASSPRKTKTGGNKRASGYTF
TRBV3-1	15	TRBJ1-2	CASSQDSDSIYGYTF
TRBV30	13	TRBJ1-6	CAGTRANSLSLHF
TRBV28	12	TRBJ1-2	CASTMGRDGYTF
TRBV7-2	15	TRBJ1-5	CASSLGRLRNQPQHF
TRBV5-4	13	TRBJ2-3	CASSSGVTDTQYF
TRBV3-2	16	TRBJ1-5	CASSQKYRGRGQPQHF
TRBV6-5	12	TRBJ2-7	CASSYVGVEQYF
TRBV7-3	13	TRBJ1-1	CASSFGTVTEAFF
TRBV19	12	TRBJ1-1	CASRGPPPRAFF
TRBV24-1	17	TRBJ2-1	CATSDPLAGGENNEQFF